The 30 T cell receptor beta chains presented below share a single source sample, sequenced in a study of PD-1 blockade in classical Hodgkin lymphoma. Only in-frame clones appear in the TCRdb table, and some are missing; sequencing was by immunoSEQ multiplex PCR. The sample includes about 110,000 clones, 80% to 90% of them seen just once. Every single patient, without exception, relapsed after autologous stem cell transplantation, and brentuximab vedotin exposure varied. The sample in question was peripheral blood mononuclear cells (PBMCs), obtained before the second cycle of nivolumab. Receptors were obtained from a human donor with classical Hodgkin lymphoma.

The J gene is TRBJ2-5, the V gene TRBV30; D possibly uses TRBD1 or TRBD2 (6 bases each). Per germline, CDR1 GTSNPN and CDR2 SVGIG (reference sequence). V was clipped by 3 bases and J by 4 bases, with 15 bases between them. CDR3 length equals 14 residues. This chain's CDR3 is CAWSFGGSLETQYF. DNA of the CDR3: TGTGCCTGGAGCTTCGGGGGCTCCCTAGAGACCCAGTACTTC.

The genes are TRBV11-2 and TRBJ2-1; D call uncertain. V lost 5 bases, J lost 12 bases, and 11 bases lay in between. CDR1 SGHAT and CDR2 FQNNGV come from the germline V gene. The CDR3 is made up of 11 amino acids. This CDR3 reads CASSKEAGQFF. The CDR3 nucleotides read TGTGCCAGCAGCAAAGAGGCTGGGCAGTTCTTC.

The V and J genes are TRBV30 and TRBJ2-7; TRBD2 agrees at 8 bases. Germline CDR1 reads GTSNPN; CDR2 reads SVGIG (reference sequence). CDR3 size: 14 residues. V lost 4 bases, J lost 3 bases, and 8 bases stayed unmatched. Here the CDR3 reads CAWNGREARYEQYF. The CDR3 DNA reads as TGTGCCTGGAATGGGCGGGAGGCGCGCTACGAGCAGTACTTC.

This clone was seen a single time. The V gene is TRBV28, the J gene TRBJ1-2; D call uncertain. V dropped 3 bases and J dropped 4 bases, with 6 bases sitting between them. There are 12 residues in the CDR3. Germline CDR1 reads MDHEN; CDR2 reads SYDVKM. CDR3 loop: CASSLPPYGYTF. The DNA of the CDR3 is TGTGCCAGCAGTTTGCCACCCTATGGCTACACCTTC.

This chain's CDR3 is CASSFQGKATEAFF. The CDR3 coding sequence is TGTGCCAGCAGTTTTCAGGGGAAGGCCACTGAAGCTTTCTTT. The V call is TRBV28, the J call TRBJ1-1; D is possibly TRBD1 (6 bases). The CDR3 length is 14 residues. Per germline, CDR1 MDHEN and CDR2 SYDVKM. V dropped 3 bases and J dropped 4 bases, with 12 bases sitting between them.

Details on this clone: Distinct nucleotide sequences in the sample also encode this CDR3. The chain couples TRBV5-8 to TRBJ1-1, with no clear D. Germline V gene lookup returns CDR1 SGHTS and CDR2 YDEGEE. This CDR3 comprises 13 residues. Trimming cost V 1 base and J 4 bases, with 8 bases left between them. In DNA, the CDR3 is TGTGCCAGCAGCTTGCAAGCCCGCACTGAAGCTTTCTTT. Its translation: CASSLQARTEAFF. Drawing the rest from reference TRBV5-8 and TRBJ1-1, the complete variable domain is EAGVTQSPTHLIKTRGQQATLRCSPISGHTSVYWYQQALGLGLQFLLWYDEGEERNRGNFPPRFSGRQFPNYSSELNVNALELEDSALYLCASSLQARTEAFFGQGTRLTVV.

This clone came up once. The V and J genes are TRBV4-2 and TRBJ2-2, with D possibly TRBD1 on 5 matching bases. Germline CDR1 and CDR2: LGHNA and YNFKEQ. The CDR3 is made up of 16 amino acids. V was clipped by 4 bases and J by 0 bases, with 12 bases between them. The CDR3 loop is CASSPRDSTNTGELFF. CDR3 nucleotides: TGTGCCAGCAGCCCCAGAGACAGTACGAACACCGGGGAGCTGTTTTTT.

This clone has just a few counts. Different DNA sequences within this sample yield the same CDR3. This rearrangement joins TRBV5-6 to TRBJ2-5; 8 nucleotides agree with TRBD2. With V trimmed by 4 bases and J by 5 bases, 4 bases remained unmatched. Germline V gene lookup returns CDR1 SGHDT and CDR2 YYEEEE. This CDR3 is built from 13 residues. The CDR3 region is CASSTGTSETQYF. The CDR3 region has the DNA TGTGCCAGCAGCACCGGGACTAGTGAGACCCAGTACTTC.

This clone was counted once. The chain recombines TRBV29-1 with TRBJ2-3, with 8 bases identical to TRBD2. From germline, CDR1 is SQVTM and CDR2 ANQGSEA. The CDR3 sequence is 16 residues long. J lost 0 bases, V lost 4 bases, and 9 bases had no gene match. DNA of the CDR3: TGCAGCGTTGTCTTGACTAGCGCTGGGAGCACAGATACGCAGTATTTT. Its protein product is CSVVLTSAGSTDTQYF.

V and J are TRBV27 and TRBJ1-1; unclear D gene. Germline V lookup: CDR1 MNHEY, CDR2 SMNVEV (reference sequence). The V and J ends lost 3 bases and 2 bases respectively, with 7 bases between them. CDR3 length: 13 amino acids. The CDR3 is CASSFSGNTEAFF. In nucleotides, the CDR3 is TGTGCCAGCAGTTTTTCGGGTAACACTGAAGCTTTCTTT.

The V and J genes are TRBV4-3 and TRBJ2-1; D is unresolved. Germline values: CDR1 LGHNA, CDR2 YSLEER. The CDR3 covers 13 residues. V lost 1 base to trimming and J lost 8 bases, with 9 bases between them. The CDR3 DNA follows: TGCGCCAGCAGCCAAGTAGAGGATTATGAGCAGTTCTTC. Amino acids: CASSQVEDYEQFF.

CDR3 residues: CAWKGWSGGGYTF. The CDR3 nucleotides read TGTGCCTGGAAAGGGTGGAGTGGGGGCGGCTACACCTTC. The chain recombines TRBV30 with TRBJ1-2; D is perhaps TRBD1 (6 bases). V was trimmed by 4 bases and J by 8 bases, leaving 17 bases between them. Per the germline V gene, CDR1 is GTSNPN and CDR2 is SVGIG (reference sequence). The CDR3 has 13 residues.

V is TRBV5-6 and J is TRBJ2-2, with 10 bases identical to TRBD2. V lost 3 bases and J lost 3; bases outside the gene matches: 2. Germline CDR1 reads SGHDT; CDR2 reads YYEEEE. This CDR3 has 15 residues. CDR3 DNA: TGTGCCAGCAGCTGGCTAGCGGGGGACACCGGGGAGCTGTTTTTT. As protein: CASSWLAGDTGELFF. Full variable domain (missing parts from reference TRBV5-6 and TRBJ2-2): DAGVTQSPTHLIKTRGQQVTLRCSPKSGHDTVSWYQQALGQGPQFIFQYYEEEERQRGNFPDRFSGHQFPNYSSELNVNALLLGDSALYLCASSWLAGDTGELFFGEGSRLTVL.

V and J are TRBV4-1 and TRBJ2-7; 8 bases fit TRBD1. CDR1 and CDR2 (germline): MGHRA, YSYEKL. This CDR3 is built from 14 residues. With 4 bases clipped from V and 3 bases from J, the junction kept 5 bases outside the gene matches. The CDR3 sequence is CASSPSTGVYEQYF. The DNA for the CDR3 is TGCGCCAGCAGCCCATCGACAGGGGTCTACGAGCAGTACTTC.

This clone is a singleton in its sample. The CDR3 coding sequence is TGTGCCAGCGGGGCCCTTGGGATGCCGGTCGCTGAGCAGTTCTTC. This sequence encodes CASGALGMPVAEQFF. J is TRBJ2-1 and V is TRBV27; D may be TRBD1 (5 bases). With 8 bases removed from V and 9 bases from J, the gap between germline ends came to 23 bases. The CDR3 is made up of 15 amino acids. Germline assignment: CDR1 MNHEY and CDR2 SMNVEV (reference sequence).

This clone was recorded a few times. The chain combines TRBV30 with TRBJ1-5; no clear D gene. V lost 3 bases, J lost 0 bases, and 12 bases lay in between. The CDR3 has 15 amino acids. CDR1 and CDR2 from the germline V gene are GTSNPN and SVGIG (reference sequence). The CDR3: CAWSGILHSNQPQHF. The CDR3 DNA reads TGTGCCTGGAGCGGAATACTACATAGCAATCAGCCCCAGCATTTT.

CDR3 in amino acids: CASSPVASNTGELFF. CDR3 sequence (DNA): TGTGCCAGCTCACCAGTAGCCAGCAACACCGGGGAGCTGTTTTTT. The rearrangement uses TRBV18 and TRBJ2-2; no clear D. Germline loops: CDR1 KGHSH, CDR2 LQKENI. V lost 2 bases and J 2 bases, leaving 9 bases between the germline ends. The CDR3 is 15 amino acids.

The chain links TRBV4-1 to TRBJ1-4, with D possibly being TRBD1 (5 bases). Germline V gene data show CDR1 as MGHRA and CDR2 as YSYEKL. Deletions cut 2 bases from V and 8 bases from J, with 12 bases between. This CDR3 comprises 14 residues. For the CDR3, the DNA is TGCGCCAGCAGCCAACTCATACAGGTGGAAAAACTGTTTTTT. This translates into CASSQLIQVEKLFF.

The chain carries TRBV7-8 and TRBJ1-5; the D is unclear. The V and J ends lost 5 bases and 2 bases respectively, with 7 bases between them. From germline, CDR1 is SGHVS and CDR2 FQNEAQ. The CDR3 is 13 residues long. CDR3 sequence: CASSPRGNQPQHF. The CDR3 coding sequence is TGTGCCAGCAGCCCGCGGGGCAATCAGCCCCAGCATTTT.

The V and J genes are TRBV5-8 and TRBJ2-3; D may be TRBD1 (5 bases). The CDR3 has 14 residues. Germline V gene data show CDR1 as SGHTS and CDR2 as YDEGEE. Trimming cost V 4 bases and J 2 bases, with 11 bases left between them. CDR3 sequence reads: CASSVGANTDTQYF. The CDR3 DNA is TGTGCCAGCAGCGTAGGGGCGAACACAGATACGCAGTATTTT.

In DNA form, the CDR3 reads TGCGCCAGCAGCCAAGAAGTGGGGTTGAACACTGAAGCTTTCTTT. Protein: CASSQEVGLNTEAFF. The J gene is TRBJ1-1, the V gene TRBV4-1, with D uncertain. Between the trimmed V and J ends, which lost 0 bases and 0 bases, there was a span of 8 bases. Germline loops: CDR1 MGHRA, CDR2 YSYEKL. This CDR3 is built from 15 residues.

This rearrangement joins TRBV4-2 to TRBJ1-6, with D possibly being TRBD1 (5 bases). The germline V and J ends were trimmed by 4 bases and 8 bases, with 24 bases remaining between them. CDR1 and CDR2 (germline): LGHNA, YNFKEQ. The CDR3 totals 18 residues. As DNA, the CDR3 is TGTGCCAGCAGCCCCCGGGAGGGGAGACCTCTCAGCCATTCACCCCTCCACTTT. Translating gives CASSPREGRPLSHSPLHF.

The V gene is TRBV2, the J gene TRBJ2-3; TRBD2 matches 11 bases. The germline CDR1 and CDR2 sequences are SNHLY and FYNNEI. The CDR3 contains 13 residues. V dropped 8 bases and J dropped 10; count of bases not matched to a gene: 8. This CDR3 is CASFRLAGYPQYF. The CDR3 region has the DNA TGTGCCAGCTTCCGACTAGCGGGATATCCGCAGTATTTT.

V is TRBV15 and J is TRBJ1-5; 8 nucleotides line up with TRBD1. The trim removed 3 bases at V and 6 bases at J, leaving 4 bases unmatched. Germline values: CDR1 LNHNV, CDR2 YYDKDF (reference sequence). This CDR3 spans 14 amino acids. The CDR3 sequence is CATSRTGASQPQHF. For the CDR3, the DNA is TGTGCCACCAGCAGGACAGGGGCGAGTCAGCCCCAGCATTTT.

This clone showed up just a few times. The chain is built from TRBV7-9 and TRBJ1-1; D remains ambiguous. CDR3 length: 12 residues. V was cut by 6 bases and J by 1 base, with 6 bases left in between. In germline, CDR1 is SEHNR, CDR2 FQNEAQ (reference sequence). CDR3 in DNA: TGTGCCAGCAGACCAGAGAACACTGAAGCTTTCTTT. As protein: CASRPENTEAFF. Drawing the rest from reference TRBV7-9 and TRBJ1-1, the complete variable domain is DTGVSQNPRHKITKRGQNVTFRCDPISEHNRLYWYRQTLGQGPEFLTYFQNEAQLEKSRLLSDRFSAERPKGSFSTLEIQRTEQGDSAMYLCASRPENTEAFFGQGTRLTVV.

The rearrangement joins TRBV18 to TRBJ2-7; 8 bases align to TRBD1. J lost 0 bases, V lost 3 bases, and 4 bases had no gene match. The CDR3 has 15 residues. CDR1 and CDR2 (germline): KGHSH, LQKENI. Here the CDR3 DNA reads TGTGCCAGCTCACCTCGGGACAGGTTCTCCTACGAGCAGTACTTC. Encoded protein: CASSPRDRFSYEQYF. The variable domain in full, completed from reference TRBV18 and TRBJ2-7, reads NAGVMQNPRHLVRRRGQEARLRCSPMKGHSHVYWYRQLPEEGLKFMVYLQKENIIDESGMPKERFSAEFPKEGPSILRIQQVVRGDSAAYFCASSPRDRFSYEQYFGPGTRLTVT.

This clone came up once. The rearrangement uses TRBV5-1 and TRBJ2-3, with D possibly matching TRBD1 (6 bases). CDR1 SGHRS and CDR2 YFSETQ come from the germline V gene. This CDR3 has 15 residues. V lost 0 bases, J lost 5 bases, and 13 bases lay in between. CDR3 in DNA: TGCGCCAGCAGCTTGGGAGGGGGACCCTTAGATACGCAGTATTTT. It encodes CASSLGGGPLDTQYF.

The V call is TRBV19, the J call TRBJ1-1; D is unresolved. Germline V gene data show CDR1 as LNHDA and CDR2 as SQIVND (reference sequence). V gave up 2 bases and J gave up 4 bases, with 8 bases separating them. CDR3 length: 13 residues. The CDR3 loop is CASSINGLTEAFF. Here the CDR3 DNA reads TGTGCCAGTAGTATAAATGGACTCACTGAAGCTTTCTTT.

The sample holds a few counts of this clone. In nucleotides, the CDR3 is TGTGCCAGCCGGCGGGACACCGGGGAGCTGTTTTTT. It encodes CASRRDTGELFF. The chain is built from TRBV7-2 and TRBJ2-2; maybe TRBD2 (5 bases). The ends were cut back, 8 bases at V and 3 bases at J, with 7 bases in the middle. The germline V gene encodes CDR1 SGHTA and CDR2 FQGNSA. This CDR3 is 12 amino acids long.

In this sample, this clone is medium-sized. This chain connects TRBV13 to TRBJ1-2, with TRBD1 identical over 10 bases. J was trimmed by 5 bases and V by 6 bases; bases with no gene match: 21. This CDR3 is 19 amino acids long. The germline CDR1 and CDR2 sequences are PRHDT and FYEKMQ (reference sequence). The CDR3 loop is CASRHRGAGQGSLGYGYTF. Here the CDR3 DNA reads TGTGCCAGCAGACACAGAGGGGCGGGACAGGGGAGTCTCGGGTATGGCTACACCTTC.